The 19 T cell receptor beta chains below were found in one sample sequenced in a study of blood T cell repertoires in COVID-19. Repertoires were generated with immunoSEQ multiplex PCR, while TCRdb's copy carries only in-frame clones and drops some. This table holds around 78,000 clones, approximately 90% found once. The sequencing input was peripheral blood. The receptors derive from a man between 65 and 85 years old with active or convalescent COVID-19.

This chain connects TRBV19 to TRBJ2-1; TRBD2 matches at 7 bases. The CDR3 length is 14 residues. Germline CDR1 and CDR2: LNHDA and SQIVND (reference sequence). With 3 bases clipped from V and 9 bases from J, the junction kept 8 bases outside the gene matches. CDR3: CASSMGGLEVEQFF. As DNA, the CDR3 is TGTGCCAGTAGTATGGGTGGACTAGAGGTTGAGCAGTTCTTC.

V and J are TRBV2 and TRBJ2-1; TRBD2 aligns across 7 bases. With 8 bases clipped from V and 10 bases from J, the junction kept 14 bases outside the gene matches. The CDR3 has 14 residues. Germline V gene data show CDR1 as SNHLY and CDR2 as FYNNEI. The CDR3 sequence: CASDSGLSGREQFF. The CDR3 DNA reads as TGTGCCAGCGACTCGGGACTAAGTGGGCGGGAGCAGTTCTTC.

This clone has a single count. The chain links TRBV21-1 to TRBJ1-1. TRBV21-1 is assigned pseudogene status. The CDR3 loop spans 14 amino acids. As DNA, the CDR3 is TGTGCCAGCAGGGGAGGCCGGACGAACACTGAAGCTTTCTTT. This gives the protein CASRGGRTNTEAFF.

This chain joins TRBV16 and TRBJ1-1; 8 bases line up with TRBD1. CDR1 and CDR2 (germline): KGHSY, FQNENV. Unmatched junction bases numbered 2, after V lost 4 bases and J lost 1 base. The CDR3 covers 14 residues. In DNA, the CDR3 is TGTGCCAGCAGCCTCGACAGGGGGAACACTGAAGCTTTCTTT. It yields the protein CASSLDRGNTEAFF.

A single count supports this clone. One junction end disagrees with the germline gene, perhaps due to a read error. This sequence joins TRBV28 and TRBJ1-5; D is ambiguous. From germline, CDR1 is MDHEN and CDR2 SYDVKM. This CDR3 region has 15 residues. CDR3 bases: TGCGCCAGCAGTCAGGCAGCGGCGGGCAATCAGCCCCAGCATTTT. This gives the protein CASSQAAAGNQPQHF.

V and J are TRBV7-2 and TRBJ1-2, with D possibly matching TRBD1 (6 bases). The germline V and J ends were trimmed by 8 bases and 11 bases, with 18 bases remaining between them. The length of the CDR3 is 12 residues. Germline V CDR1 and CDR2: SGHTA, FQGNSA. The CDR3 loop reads CASAPDRRIYTF. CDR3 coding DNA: TGTGCCAGCGCTCCGGACAGACGGATATACACCTTC.

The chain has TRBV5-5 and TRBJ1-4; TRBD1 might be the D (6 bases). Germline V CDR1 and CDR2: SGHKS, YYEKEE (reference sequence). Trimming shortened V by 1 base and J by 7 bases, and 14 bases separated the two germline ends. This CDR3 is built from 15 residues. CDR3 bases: TGTGCCAGCAGCTTGACAGGGAGTGGGGTTGAAAAACTGTTTTTT. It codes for CASSLTGSGVEKLFF.

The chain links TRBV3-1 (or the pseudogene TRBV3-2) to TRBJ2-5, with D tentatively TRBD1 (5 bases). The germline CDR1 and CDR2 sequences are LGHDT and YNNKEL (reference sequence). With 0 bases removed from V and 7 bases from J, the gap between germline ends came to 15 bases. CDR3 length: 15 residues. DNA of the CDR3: TGTGCCAGCAGCCAAGAAGGGGTGGCCCTGGCGACCCAGTACTTC. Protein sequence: CASSQEGVALATQYF.

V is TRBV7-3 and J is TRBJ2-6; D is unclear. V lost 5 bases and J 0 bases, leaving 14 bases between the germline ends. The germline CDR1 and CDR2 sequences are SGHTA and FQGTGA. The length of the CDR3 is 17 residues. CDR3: CASSPYWSVSGANVLTF. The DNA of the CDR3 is TGTGCCAGCAGCCCTTACTGGTCCGTCTCTGGGGCCAACGTCCTGACTTTC. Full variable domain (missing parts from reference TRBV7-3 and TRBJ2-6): GAGVSQTPSNKVTEKGKYVELRCDPISGHTALYWYRQSLGQGPEFLIYFQGTGAADDSGLPNDRFFAVRPEGSVSTLKIQRTERGDSAVYLCASSPYWSVSGANVLTFGAGSRLTVL.

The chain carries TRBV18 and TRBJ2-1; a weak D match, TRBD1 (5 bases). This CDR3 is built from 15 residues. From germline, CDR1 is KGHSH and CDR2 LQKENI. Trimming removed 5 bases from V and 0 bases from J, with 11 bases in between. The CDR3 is CASSDRQSSYNEQFF. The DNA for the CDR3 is TGTGCCAGCTCAGATCGACAGAGCTCCTACAATGAGCAGTTCTTC.

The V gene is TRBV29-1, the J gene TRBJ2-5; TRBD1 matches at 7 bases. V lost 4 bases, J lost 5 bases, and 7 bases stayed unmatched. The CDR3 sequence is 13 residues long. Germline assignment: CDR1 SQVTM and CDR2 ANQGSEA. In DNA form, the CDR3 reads TGCAGCGTTGGTAGACAGGGTAGGGAGACCCAGTACTTC. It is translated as CSVGRQGRETQYF. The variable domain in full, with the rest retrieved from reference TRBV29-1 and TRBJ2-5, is SAVISQKPSRDICQRGTSLTIQCQVDSQVTMMFWYRQQPGQSLTLIATANQGSEATYESGFVIDKFPISRPNLTFSTLTVSNMSPEDSSIYLCSVGRQGRETQYFGPGTRLLVL.

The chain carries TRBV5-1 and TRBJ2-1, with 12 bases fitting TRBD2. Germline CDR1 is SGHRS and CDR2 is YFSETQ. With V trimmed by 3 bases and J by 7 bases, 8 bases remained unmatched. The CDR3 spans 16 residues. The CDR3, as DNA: TGCGCCAGCAGCTCCCTAGCGGGAGGGCCGAAAAATGAGCAGTTCTTC. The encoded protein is CASSSLAGGPKNEQFF.

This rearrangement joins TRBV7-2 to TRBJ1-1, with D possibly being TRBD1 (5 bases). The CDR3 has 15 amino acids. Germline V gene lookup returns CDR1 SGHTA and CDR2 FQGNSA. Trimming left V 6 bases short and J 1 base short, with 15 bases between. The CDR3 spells CASRKGRQGNTEAFF. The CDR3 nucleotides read TGTGCCAGCAGAAAAGGTCGGCAGGGGAACACTGAAGCTTTCTTT.

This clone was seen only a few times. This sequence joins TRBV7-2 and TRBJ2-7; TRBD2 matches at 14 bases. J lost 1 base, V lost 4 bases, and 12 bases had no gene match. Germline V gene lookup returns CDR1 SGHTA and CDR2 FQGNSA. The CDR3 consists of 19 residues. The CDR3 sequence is CASSSSTSGRASSSYEQYF. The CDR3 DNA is TGTGCCAGCAGCTCCTCGACTAGCGGGAGGGCCTCTAGTTCCTACGAGCAGTACTTC. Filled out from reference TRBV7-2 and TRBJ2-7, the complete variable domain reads GAGVSQSPSNKVTEKGKDVELRCDPISGHTALYWYRQSLGQGLEFLIYFQGNSAPDKSGLPSDRFSAERTGGSVSTLTIQRTQQEDSAVYLCASSSSTSGRASSSYEQYFGPGTRLTVT.

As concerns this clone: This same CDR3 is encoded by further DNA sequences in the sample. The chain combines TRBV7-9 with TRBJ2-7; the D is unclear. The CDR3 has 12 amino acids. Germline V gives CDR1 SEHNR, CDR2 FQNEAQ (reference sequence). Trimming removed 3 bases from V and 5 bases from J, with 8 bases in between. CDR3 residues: CASSFSSDEQYF. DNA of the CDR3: TGTGCCAGCAGCTTCTCTTCGGACGAGCAGTACTTC.

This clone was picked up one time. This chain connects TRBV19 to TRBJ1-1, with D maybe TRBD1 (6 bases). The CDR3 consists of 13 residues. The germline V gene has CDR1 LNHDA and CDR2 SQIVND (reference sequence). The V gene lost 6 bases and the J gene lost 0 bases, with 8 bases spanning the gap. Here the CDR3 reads CASSRDMNTEAFF. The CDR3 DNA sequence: TGTGCCAGTAGCAGGGACATGAACACTGAAGCTTTCTTT.

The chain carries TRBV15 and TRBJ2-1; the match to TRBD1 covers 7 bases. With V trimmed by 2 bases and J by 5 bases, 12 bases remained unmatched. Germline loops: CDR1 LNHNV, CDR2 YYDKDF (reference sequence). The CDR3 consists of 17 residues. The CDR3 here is CATSRTATGQPNNEQFF. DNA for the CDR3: TGTGCCACCAGCAGAACGGCAACGGGACAGCCAAACAATGAGCAGTTCTTC.

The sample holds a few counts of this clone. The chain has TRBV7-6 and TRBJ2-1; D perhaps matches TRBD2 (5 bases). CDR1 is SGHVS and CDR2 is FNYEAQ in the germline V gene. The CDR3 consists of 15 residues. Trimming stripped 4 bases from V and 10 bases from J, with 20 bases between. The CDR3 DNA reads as TGTGCCAGCAGCTACCCGCATGAGGACCCGGGGGAGCAGTTCTTC. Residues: CASSYPHEDPGEQFF.

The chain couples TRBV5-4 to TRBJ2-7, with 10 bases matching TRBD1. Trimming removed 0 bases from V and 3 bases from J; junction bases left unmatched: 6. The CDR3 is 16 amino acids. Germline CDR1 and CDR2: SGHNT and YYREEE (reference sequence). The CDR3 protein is CASSLVLGQGNYEQYF. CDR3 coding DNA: TGTGCCAGCAGCTTGGTATTGGGACAGGGGAACTACGAGCAGTACTTC.